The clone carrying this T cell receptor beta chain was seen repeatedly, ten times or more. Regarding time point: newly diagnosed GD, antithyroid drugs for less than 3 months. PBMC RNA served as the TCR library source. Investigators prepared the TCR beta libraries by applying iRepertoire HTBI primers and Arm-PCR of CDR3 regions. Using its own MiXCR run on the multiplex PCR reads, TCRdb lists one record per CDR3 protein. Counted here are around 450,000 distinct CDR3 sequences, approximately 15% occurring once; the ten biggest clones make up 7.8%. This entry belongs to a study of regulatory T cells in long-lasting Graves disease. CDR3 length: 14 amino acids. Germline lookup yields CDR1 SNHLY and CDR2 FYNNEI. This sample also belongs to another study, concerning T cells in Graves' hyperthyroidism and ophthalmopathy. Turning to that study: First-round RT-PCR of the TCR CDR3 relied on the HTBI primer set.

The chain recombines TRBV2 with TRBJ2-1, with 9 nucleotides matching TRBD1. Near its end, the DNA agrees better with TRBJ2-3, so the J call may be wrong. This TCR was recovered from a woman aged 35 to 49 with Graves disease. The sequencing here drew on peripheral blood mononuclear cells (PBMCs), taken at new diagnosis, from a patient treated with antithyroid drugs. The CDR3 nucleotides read TGTGCCAGCAGTGTGGACAGGGGTAAGGATACGCAGTATTTT. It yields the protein CASSVDRGKDTQYF.